One sample yielded the 9 T cell receptor beta chains listed below, sequenced in a study of T cell changes during pregnancy in multiple sclerosis. The protocol was immunoSEQ multiplex PCR, while the TCRdb copy is restricted to in-frame clones and leaves out a portion. The sample carries about 87,000 clones, 93% recorded once. Specimen: peripheral blood, collected in the third trimester of pregnancy. Every receptor here comes from a female donor in good health, enrolled as a control in a pregnancy study.

The chain is built from TRBV27 and TRBJ2-7, with TRBD1 matching over 7 bases. After removal of 2 bases from V and 3 bases from J, the junction contained 4 bases not matched to a gene. Per germline, CDR1 MNHEY and CDR2 SMNVEV (reference sequence). The CDR3 is 14 residues long. The CDR3 coding sequence is TGTGCCAGCAGTTTAAAACGGGACAGCTACGAGCAGTACTTC. Translated: CASSLKRDSYEQYF.

This clone has a single count. The CDR3 is CASSEAAWTGASAYGYTF. In DNA, the CDR3 is TGTGCCAGCAGTGAAGCGGCGTGGACAGGGGCCTCCGCCTATGGCTACACCTTC. This chain links TRBV6-1 with TRBJ1-2, with 9 bases identical to TRBD1. Germline trimming cut 0 bases from V and 4 bases from J; bases unmatched to any gene: 12. The CDR3 consists of 18 residues. Germline V gene data show CDR1 as MNHNS and CDR2 as SASEGT.

J is TRBJ2-7 and V is TRBV4-1; TRBD2 is a possible D gene (5 bases). Deletions cut 0 bases from V and 5 bases from J, with 8 bases between. From germline, CDR1 is MGHRA and CDR2 YSYEKL. This CDR3 region has 13 residues. DNA for the CDR3: TGCGCCAGCAGCCAAGACCGGCGGGACGAGCAGTACTTC. This translates into CASSQDRRDEQYF.

The chain carries TRBV5-4 and TRBJ1-1; D gene uncertain. The CDR3 consists of 13 residues. V was cut by 7 bases and J by 0 bases, with 10 bases left in between. Germline V gives CDR1 SGHNT, CDR2 YYREEE (reference sequence). CDR3 in DNA: TGTGCCAGCCGACAATCCATGAACACTGAAGCTTTCTTT. This codes for CASRQSMNTEAFF.

V gene TRBV28 combines with J gene TRBJ1-5; 7 bases match TRBD1. This CDR3 has 14 residues. CDR1 and CDR2 (germline): MDHEN, SYDVKM. V shed 4 bases and J 5 bases; nucleotides not matched to a gene: 5. Written as DNA, the CDR3 is TGTGCCAGCAGTTCGGACAGGCCAGATCAGCCCCAGCATTTT. It translates to CASSSDRPDQPQHF.

This clone appeared once. The chain joins TRBV5-1 to TRBJ1-5, with D unclear. Germline V gives CDR1 SGHRS, CDR2 YFSETQ. V dropped 0 bases and J dropped 0 bases, with 4 bases sitting between them. This CDR3 has 14 residues. In DNA, the CDR3 is TGCGCCAGCAGCTTGGGAGGTAGCAATCAGCCCCAGCATTTT. Translation: CASSLGGSNQPQHF.

The DNA for the CDR3 is TGTGCCAGCAGTGGACTTCCTGGACCTCCGGGGCAAGAGACCCAGTACTTC. Its protein product is CASSGLPGPPGQETQYF. The genes are TRBV25-1 and TRBJ2-5; D perhaps matches TRBD2 (5 bases). This CDR3 contains 17 residues. CDR1 MGHDK and CDR2 SYGVNS come from the germline V gene. V was cut by 4 bases and J by 2 bases, with 20 bases left in between.

The genes are TRBV28 and TRBJ2-2; possible D gene TRBD1, 5 bases. V was shortened by 11 bases and J by 5 bases, with 21 bases between the two germline ends. The CDR3 extends over 15 amino acids. The germline CDR1 and CDR2 sequences are MDHEN and SYDVKM. The CDR3 DNA follows: TGTGCCGTGCCAACCTTAAATCAGGGAACCGGGGAGCTGTTTTTT. It is translated as CAVPTLNQGTGELFF. The full variable domain, its missing parts supplied by reference TRBV28 and TRBJ2-2, is DVKVTQSSRYLVKRTGEKVFLECVQDMDHENMFWYRQDPGLGLRLIYFSYDVKMKEKGDIPEGYSVSREKKERFSLILESASTNQTSMYLCAVPTLNQGTGELFFGEGSRLTVL.

The chain combines TRBV6-5 with TRBJ2-7; 8 bases map to TRBD2. CDR1 and CDR2 (germline): MNHEY, SVGAGI. The V segment lost 2 bases and the J segment 2 bases; nucleotides outside the gene matches: 5. The CDR3 sequence is 15 residues long. CDR3 protein: CASSYRSSGPYEQYF. CDR3 coding DNA: TGTGCCAGCAGTTACCGGTCTAGCGGGCCCTACGAGCAGTACTTC.